Below, 20 T cell receptor beta chains from the same sample are listed, as sequenced in a study. The sorted Tregs were CD4+CD25+CD127-/low cells. Each CDR3 protein is one row after TCRdb ran MiXCR on the 5' RACE reads. The sample lists approximately 60,000 distinct CDR3 sequences, 26% occurring once. Material for sequencing was tumor-infiltrating Tregs sorted from the breast tumor. These receptors came from a female donor with breast cancer.

This clonotype appeared many times. The chain links TRBV7-9 to TRBJ1-2; 10 nucleotides agree with TRBD1. Germline trimming cut 1 base from V and 3 bases from J; bases unmatched to any gene: 2. The germline CDR1 and CDR2 sequences are SEHNR and FQNEAQ (reference sequence). CDR3 size: 15 residues. The CDR3 protein is CASSLGGTGDYGYTF. CDR3 DNA sequence: TGTGCCAGCAGCTTAGGTGGGACAGGGGACTATGGCTACACCTTC. Together with reference TRBV7-9 and TRBJ1-2, the CDR3 gives the full variable domain: DTGVSQNPRHKITKRGQNVTFRCDPISEHNRLYWYRQTLGQGPEFLTYFQNEAQLEKSRLLSDRFSAERPKGSFSTLEIQRTEQGDSAMYLCASSLGGTGDYGYTFGSGTRLTVV.

With respect to this clonotype: The missing conserved phenylalanine or tryptophan at the end of this CDR3 makes a read error likely. The chain is built from TRBV29-1 and TRBJ2-2; TRBD2 is a possible D gene (6 bases). Germline V gene data show CDR1 as SQVTM and CDR2 as ANQGSEA. Trimming removed 7 bases at V and 1 base at J, with 13 bases between. CDR3 size: 14 residues. This chain's CDR3 is CSGQAGRNTGELFL. The CDR3 nucleotides are TGCAGCGGCCAGGCCGGGAGGAACACCGGGGAGCTGTTTCTT.

By its share, this clonotype is medium-sized. V is TRBV12-3 or TRBV12-4 and J is TRBJ2-1; the D gene is possibly TRBD2 (5 bases). The length of the CDR3 is 13 residues. Trimming took 2 bases from V and 9 from J, leaving 11 bases between them. CDR3 residues: CASSLPLAPEQFF. Written as DNA, the CDR3 is TGTGCCAGCAGTTTACCGCTAGCTCCTGAGCAGTTCTTC.

This chain uses TRBV12-3 or TRBV12-4 with TRBJ2-1; D might be TRBD2 (6 bases). The CDR3 extends over 15 amino acids. Trimming removed 7 bases at V and 13 bases at J, with 26 bases between. The CDR3: CASNPLSGAPSPQFF. CDR3 in DNA: TGTGCCAGCAACCCGCTTAGCGGAGCCCCTTCACCACAGTTCTTC.

There are a few counts of this clonotype. The chain carries TRBV28 and TRBJ2-7, with 8 bases matching TRBD1. CDR1 is MDHEN and CDR2 is SYDVKM in the germline V gene. The CDR3 covers 12 residues. Trimming took 6 bases from V and 5 from J; bases not matched to a gene: 3. The CDR3 DNA sequence: TGTGCCAGCAGGACAGGGGCCGACGAGCAGTACTTC. It translates to CASRTGADEQYF.

Remarks on this clonotype: The junction shows a germline mismatch at one end, possibly a read error. The rearrangement joins TRBV5-1 to TRBJ1-1, with 7 positions matching TRBD1. Germline assignment: CDR1 SGHRS and CDR2 YFSETQ. The CDR3 runs to 14 residues. The CDR3 DNA reads as TGCACCAGCAGCTTGTCAGGGGGAAACTCGAAAGCTTTCTTT. Translation: CTSSLSGGNSKAFF.

The chain links TRBV12-3 or TRBV12-4 to TRBJ2-1; D may be TRBD2 (5 bases). This CDR3 contains 15 residues. The CDR3 coding sequence is TGTGCTGGCAGTCCCCGCGGGTCTCCCTACAATGAGCAGTTCTTC. Translated: CAGSPRGSPYNEQFF.

This clonotype showed up just a few times. The rearrangement joins TRBV12-3 or TRBV12-4 to TRBJ1-2; no definite D call. This CDR3 has 12 amino acids. Deletions cut 2 bases from V and 4 bases from J, with 5 bases between. The CDR3 DNA reads TGTGCCAGCAGTTTAAGAGGCTATGGCTACACCTTC. It yields the protein CASSLRGYGYTF.

The chain carries TRBV4-3 and TRBJ2-1; 8 nucleotides match TRBD2. Trimming cost V 5 bases and J 10 bases; bases outside gene matches: 13. Germline assignment: CDR1 LGHNA and CDR2 YSLEER. The CDR3 runs to 15 residues. The CDR3 coding sequence is TGCGCCAGCAGCGAAGGGTCCTTGCGGGAGGTAGAGCAGTTCTTC. Protein product: CASSEGSLREVEQFF.

This clonotype was seen only a few times. This chain uses TRBV5-4 with TRBJ1-6; 7 nucleotides line up with TRBD1. Per germline, CDR1 SGHNT and CDR2 YYREEE (reference sequence). Unmatched junction bases numbered 9, after V lost 5 bases and J lost 10 bases. The CDR3 contains 14 residues. The CDR3 loop is CASSFRDSGSPLHF. CDR3 DNA: TGTGCCAGCAGTTTTCGGGACAGCGGGTCACCCCTCCACTTT.

This clonotype was counted once. The chain recombines TRBV20-1 with TRBJ2-7, with 11 nucleotides matching TRBD2. Trimming removed 5 bases from V and 10 bases from J; junction bases left unmatched: 7. CDR3 length: 12 amino acids. Germline V gene data show CDR1 as DFQATT and CDR2 as SNEGSKA (reference sequence). The CDR3: CSAGLAGGSQYF. The CDR3 DNA follows: TGCAGTGCTGGGCTAGCGGGAGGATCCCAGTACTTC.

Many counts were recorded for this clonotype. This chain links TRBV12-3 or TRBV12-4 with TRBJ1-5, with D tentatively TRBD1 (6 bases). V was cut by 4 bases and J by 6 bases, with 16 bases left in between. This CDR3 region has 15 residues. The CDR3 DNA sequence: TGTGCCAGCAGTTACAAACAGGGCAGTGGTCAGCCCCAGCATTTT. This sequence encodes CASSYKQGSGQPQHF.

This chain joins TRBV9 and TRBJ1-1; 8 bases are shared with TRBD1. CDR1 and CDR2 (germline): SGDLS, YYNGEE. V lost 2 bases, J lost 4 bases, and 7 bases stayed unmatched. The CDR3 spans 15 residues. As DNA, the CDR3 is TGTGCCAGCAGCGTGAGGACAGGGAGCGGCACTGAAGCTTTCTTT. Its translation is CASSVRTGSGTEAFF.

The chain joins TRBV25-1 to TRBJ2-7; 8 positions agree with TRBD1. The CDR3 totals 17 residues. V trimming: 5 bases; J trimming: 1 base; junction bases outside the gene matches: 13. In germline, CDR1 is MGHDK, CDR2 SYGVNS. The CDR3 protein is CASSNSRGPPLSYEQYF. The CDR3 DNA reads TGTGCCAGCAGTAATAGCAGGGGGCCCCCTCTTTCCTACGAGCAGTACTTC.

This clonotype was detected many times. The chain combines TRBV5-1 with TRBJ2-6, with D uncertain. Trimming shortened V by 4 bases and J by 0 bases, and 5 bases separated the two germline ends. The CDR3 totals 14 residues. In germline, CDR1 is SGHRS, CDR2 YFSETQ. This chain's CDR3 is CASSESSGANVLTF. The CDR3 nucleotides read TGCGCCAGCAGCGAGAGCTCTGGGGCCAACGTCCTGACTTTC.

This clonotype turned up a few times. The V call is TRBV5-6, the J call TRBJ1-1, with 7 bases matching TRBD1. Trimming at V came to 4 bases and at J to 7 bases, leaving 4 bases not matched to a gene. Germline CDR1 reads SGHDT; CDR2 reads YYEEEE. The CDR3 totals 12 residues. Here the CDR3 DNA reads TGTGCCAGCAGCCCGGGACAGTATGAAGCTTTCTTT. Its translation: CASSPGQYEAFF.

This clonotype was counted at least ten times. CDR3 DNA sequence: TGCGCCAGCAGCCAAGCACTGCCGAATCAAGAGACCCAGTACTTC. Protein sequence: CASSQALPNQETQYF. The gene calls are TRBV4-1 and TRBJ2-5, with D uncertain. The CDR3 is 15 residues long. In germline, CDR1 is MGHRA, CDR2 YSYEKL. Trimming shortened V by 1 base and J by 2 bases, and 11 bases separated the two germline ends.

By share, this clonotype ranks as medium-sized. J is TRBJ1-2 and V is TRBV15; D gene unclear. The CDR3 runs 12 residues. Germline V gene data show CDR1 as LNHNV and CDR2 as YYDKDF (reference sequence). Trimming removed 5 bases from V and 7 bases from J, with 11 bases in between. The CDR3 loop is CATSPIGRGYTF. The CDR3 DNA reads TGTGCCACCAGCCCGATAGGTCGTGGCTACACCTTC.

As regards this clonotype: One junction end disagrees with the germline gene, perhaps due to a read error. The chain uses TRBV3-1 and TRBJ2-1; D might be TRBD2 (5 bases). This CDR3 is built from 16 residues. Germline CDR1 LGHDT, CDR2 YNNKEL (reference sequence). The CDR3 nucleotides read TGTGCCAGTAGCCCCCTTGGGAGAGTCCCCTACAATGAGCAGTTCTTC. It codes for CASSPLGRVPYNEQFF.

Turning to this clonotype: With a much larger clone just one base away, this may be a read error. This chain connects TRBV12-3 or TRBV12-4 to TRBJ1-2; D ambiguous. The CDR3 is 13 residues long. V was trimmed by 2 bases and J by 6 bases, leaving 10 bases between them. CDR3 nucleotides: TGTGCCAGCAGTTTATTGGAAAACCATGGCTACACCTTC. This encodes CASSLLENHGYTF.